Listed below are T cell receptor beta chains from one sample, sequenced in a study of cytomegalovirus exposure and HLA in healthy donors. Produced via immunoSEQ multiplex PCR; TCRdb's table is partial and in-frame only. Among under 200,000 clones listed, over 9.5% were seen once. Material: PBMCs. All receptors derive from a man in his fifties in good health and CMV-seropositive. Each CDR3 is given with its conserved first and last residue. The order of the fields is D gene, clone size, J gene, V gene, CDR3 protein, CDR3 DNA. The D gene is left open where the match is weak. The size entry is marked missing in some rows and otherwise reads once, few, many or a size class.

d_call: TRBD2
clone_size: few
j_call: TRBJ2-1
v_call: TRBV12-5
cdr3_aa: CASFLAGGYNEQFF
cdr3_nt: TGTGCTAGTTTCCTAGCGGGGGGTTACAATGAGCAGTTCTTC

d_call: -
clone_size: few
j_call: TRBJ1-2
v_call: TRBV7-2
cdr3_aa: CASSLDSSGYTF
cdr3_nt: TGTGCCAGCAGCTTGGACAGCTCGGGCTACACCTTC

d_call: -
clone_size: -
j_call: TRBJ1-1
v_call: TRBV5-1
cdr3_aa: CASSDQRGEAFF
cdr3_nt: TGCGCCAGCAGCGACCAACGGGGAGAAGCTTTCTTT

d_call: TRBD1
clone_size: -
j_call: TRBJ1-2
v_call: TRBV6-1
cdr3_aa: CASRTTGANGYTF
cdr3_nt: TGTGCCAGCAGGACGACAGGGGCCAACGGCTACACCTTC

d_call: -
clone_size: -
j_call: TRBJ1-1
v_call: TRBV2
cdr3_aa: CASRAVHPNTEAFF
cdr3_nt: TGTGCCAGCAGGGCCGTACATCCGAACACTGAAGCTTTCTTT

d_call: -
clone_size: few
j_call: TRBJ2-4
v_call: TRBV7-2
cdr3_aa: CASSLAVEALNIQYF
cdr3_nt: TGTGCCAGCAGCTTAGCGGTGGAGGCCCTAAACATTCAGTACTTC

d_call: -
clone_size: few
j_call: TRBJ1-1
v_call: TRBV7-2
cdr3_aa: CASSLGQNTEAFF
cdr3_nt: TGTGCCAGCAGCTTGGGGCAGAACACTGAAGCTTTCTTT

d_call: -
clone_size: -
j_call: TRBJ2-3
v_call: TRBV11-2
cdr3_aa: CASSYRSPDTQYF
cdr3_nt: TGTGCCAGCAGCTACAGATCCCCGGATACGCAGTATTTT

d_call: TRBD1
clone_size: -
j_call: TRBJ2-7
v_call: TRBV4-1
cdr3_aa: CASSQPGQGDYEQYF
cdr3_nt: TGCGCCAGCAGCCAACCGGGACAGGGGGACTACGAGCAGTACTTC

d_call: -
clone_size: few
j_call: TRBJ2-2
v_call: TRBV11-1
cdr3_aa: CASSRAFDGELFF
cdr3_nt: TGTGCCAGCTCGAGAGCCTTCGACGGGGAGCTGTTTTTT

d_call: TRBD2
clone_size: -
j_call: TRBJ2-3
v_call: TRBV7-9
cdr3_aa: CASSLSLAGSTDTQYF
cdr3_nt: TGTGCCAGCAGCTTAAGCCTAGCGGGGAGCACAGATACGCAGTATTTT